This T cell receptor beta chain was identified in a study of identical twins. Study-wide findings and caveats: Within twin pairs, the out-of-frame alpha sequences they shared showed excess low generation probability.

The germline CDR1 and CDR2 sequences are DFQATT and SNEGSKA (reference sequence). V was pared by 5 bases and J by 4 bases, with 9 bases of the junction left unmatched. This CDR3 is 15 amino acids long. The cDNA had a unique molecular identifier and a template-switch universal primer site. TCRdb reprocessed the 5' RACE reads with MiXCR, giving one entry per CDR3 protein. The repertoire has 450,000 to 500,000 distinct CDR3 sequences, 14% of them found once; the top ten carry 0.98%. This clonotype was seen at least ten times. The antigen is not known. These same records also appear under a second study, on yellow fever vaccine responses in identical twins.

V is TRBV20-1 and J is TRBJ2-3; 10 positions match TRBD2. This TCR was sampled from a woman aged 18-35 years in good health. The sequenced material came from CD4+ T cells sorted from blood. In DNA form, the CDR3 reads TGCAGTGCTGGCCCTAGCGGGGGAGTGGCAGATACGCAGTATTTT. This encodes CSAGPSGGVADTQYF.